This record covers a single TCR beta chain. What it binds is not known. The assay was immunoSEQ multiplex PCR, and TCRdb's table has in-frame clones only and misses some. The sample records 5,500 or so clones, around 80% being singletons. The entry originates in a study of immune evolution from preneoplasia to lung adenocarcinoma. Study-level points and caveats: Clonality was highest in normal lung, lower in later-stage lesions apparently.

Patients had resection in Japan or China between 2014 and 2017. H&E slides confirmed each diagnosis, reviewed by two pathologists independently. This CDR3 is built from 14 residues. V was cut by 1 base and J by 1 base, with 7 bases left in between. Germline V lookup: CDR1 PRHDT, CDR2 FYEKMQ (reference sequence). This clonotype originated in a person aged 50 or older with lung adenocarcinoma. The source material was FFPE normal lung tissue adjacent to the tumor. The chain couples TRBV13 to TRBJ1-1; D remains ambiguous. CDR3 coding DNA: TGTGCCAGCAGCTTAGAGGCAGCGAACACTGAAGCTTTCTTT. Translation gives CASSLEAANTEAFF.